The 13 T cell receptor beta chains listed next were all sequenced from one sample in a study of shared clonotypes between healthy human individuals. CD45RO-negative CD8 cells positively selected for CCR7 made up the naive population, which excluded terminally differentiated effector memory CD45RA+ cells. Method: immunoSEQ multiplex PCR; TCRdb's copy keeps in-frame clones and lacks some. The data hold about 2.2 million clones, with around 93% observed a single time. The sequenced sample was naive CD8+ T cells from PBMCs. These receptors were obtained from a young man in good health. Some clones in this sample may be carry-over from other donors' samples.

The chain couples TRBV18 to TRBJ2-7, with D possibly being TRBD2 (6 bases). There are 12 residues in the CDR3. V gave up 0 bases and J gave up 7 bases, with 7 bases separating them. Per the germline V gene, CDR1 is KGHSH and CDR2 is LQKENI. The CDR3 DNA is TGTGCCAGCTCACCACCTGGGGGGGAGCAGTACTTC. Translated: CASSPPGGEQYF.

The genes are TRBV4-1 and TRBJ2-7, with D unclear. Germline lookup yields CDR1 MGHRA and CDR2 YSYEKL. CDR3 length: 16 residues. The germline V and J ends were trimmed by 2 bases and 3 bases, with 17 bases remaining between them. The CDR3 spells CASSQSPIAAGYEQYF. The CDR3 DNA reads as TGCGCCAGCAGCCAAAGCCCCATCGCCGCCGGCTACGAGCAGTACTTC.

The rearrangement joins TRBV4-1 to TRBJ2-2; 8 nucleotides align to TRBD1. J lost 6 bases, V lost 4 bases, and 7 bases had no gene match. In germline, CDR1 is MGHRA, CDR2 YSYEKL. The CDR3 has 15 amino acids. The CDR3 reads CASSPTLTGAGELFF. In DNA, the CDR3 is TGCGCCAGCAGCCCCACCCTGACAGGGGCCGGGGAGCTGTTTTTT.

The chain carries TRBV2 and TRBJ1-3, with D possibly being TRBD1 (5 bases). The V end lost 6 bases, the J end lost 8 bases, and 17 bases lay between the germline ends. CDR1 and CDR2 (germline): SNHLY, FYNNEI. The CDR3 is 14 amino acids. CDR3 residues: CASRTPRGEYTIYF. CDR3 DNA sequence: TGTGCCAGCAGAACACCCAGAGGGGAATACACCATATATTTT.

The genes are TRBV11-2 and TRBJ2-1; tentative D call: TRBD2 (6 bases). This CDR3 spans 17 amino acids. V lost 1 base to trimming and J lost 4 bases, with 17 bases between them. From germline, CDR1 is SGHAT and CDR2 FQNNGV. This chain's CDR3 is CASSLAGIGRIYNEQFF. Here the CDR3 DNA reads TGTGCCAGCAGCTTAGCGGGCATCGGGAGAATATACAATGAGCAGTTCTTC.

This clone was counted only a few times. CDR3 region: CASSLERWDQPQHF. CDR3 nucleotides: TGCGCCAGCAGCTTGGAGCGGTGGGATCAGCCCCAGCATTTT. The chain recombines TRBV5-1 with TRBJ1-5; no clear D gene. Trimming removed 0 bases from V and 5 bases from J, with 9 bases in between. The germline V gene has CDR1 SGHRS and CDR2 YFSETQ. The CDR3 totals 14 residues.

The chain has TRBV27 and TRBJ2-1; D may be TRBD2 (6 bases). Germline V gene data show CDR1 as MNHEY and CDR2 as SMNVEV (reference sequence). V lost 2 bases to trimming and J lost 6 bases, with 20 bases between them. The CDR3 is 17 residues long. The CDR3 bases are TGTGCCAGCAGTTTAACGGTGGGGGGACCCCTCGGCAATGAGCAGTTCTTC. Residues: CASSLTVGGPLGNEQFF.

This chain uses TRBV27 with TRBJ1-4, with D hard to call. This CDR3 region has 18 residues. In germline, CDR1 is MNHEY, CDR2 SMNVEV (reference sequence). V gave up 2 bases and J gave up 8 bases, with 24 bases separating them. This chain's CDR3 is CASSLTPSRWGGGEKLFF. The DNA for the CDR3 is TGTGCCAGCAGTTTAACCCCGAGTAGGTGGGGAGGAGGGGAAAAACTGTTTTTT.

The rearrangement links TRBV11-2 to TRBJ2-7; 10 nucleotides agree with TRBD2. V lost 1 base to trimming and J lost 6 bases; unmatched junction nucleotides: 9. CDR1 and CDR2 from the germline V gene are SGHAT and FQNNGV. The CDR3 extends over 16 amino acids. The CDR3 sequence: CASSLGALAGESEQYF. In DNA, the CDR3 is TGTGCCAGCAGCTTAGGGGCCCTAGCGGGAGAATCCGAGCAGTACTTC.

The rearrangement joins TRBV5-1 to TRBJ2-7, with 7 bases aligning to TRBD1. V shed 0 bases and J 2 bases; nucleotides not matched to a gene: 5. The CDR3 has 15 amino acids. From germline, CDR1 is SGHRS and CDR2 YFSETQ. This chain's CDR3 is CASSLEQGPPYEQYF. The DNA for the CDR3 is TGCGCCAGCAGCTTGGAACAGGGGCCACCCTACGAGCAGTACTTC. Full variable domain (outside the CDR3, taken from reference TRBV5-1 and TRBJ2-7): KAGVTQTPRYLIKTRGQQVTLSCSPISGHRSVSWYQQTPGQGLQFLFEYFSETQRNKGNFPGRFSGRQFSNSRSEMNVSTLELGDSALYLCASSLEQGPPYEQYFGPGTRLTVT.

This rearrangement joins TRBV7-9 to TRBJ2-7, with 8 nucleotides matching TRBD2. This CDR3 is 14 amino acids long. Germline trimming cut 1 base from V and 5 bases from J; bases unmatched to any gene: 4. CDR1 is SEHNR and CDR2 is FQNEAQ in the germline V gene (reference sequence). The CDR3 is CASSLGTSSHEQYF. DNA of the CDR3: TGTGCCAGCAGCTTAGGGACTAGCAGCCACGAGCAGTACTTC.

This sequence joins TRBV28 and TRBJ2-5; D perhaps matches TRBD1 (6 bases). The J call may be in error: the DNA end matches TRBJ2-7 better. CDR3 length: 14 amino acids. Germline loops: CDR1 MDHEN, CDR2 SYDVKM. The CDR3 region is CASSLRDITHEQYF. Here the CDR3 DNA reads TGTGCCAGCAGTCTCCGGGACATAACCCACGAGCAGTACTTC.

This clone is a singleton in its sample. This chain connects TRBV2 to TRBJ2-7, with D tentatively TRBD1 (5 bases). V was cut by 4 bases and J by 4 bases, with 17 bases left in between. The CDR3 runs 15 residues. Germline values: CDR1 SNHLY, CDR2 FYNNEI. CDR3 protein: CASSGARVKIYEQYF. CDR3 bases: TGTGCCAGCAGTGGAGCCAGGGTGAAGATTTACGAGCAGTACTTC.